The 32 T cell receptor beta chains given below trace back to one sample, sequenced in a study of cytomegalovirus exposure and HLA in healthy donors. The PCR had 60 Vbeta and 13 Jbeta primers. Assay used: immunoSEQ multiplex PCR; TCRdb lists only in-frame clones, some missing. This sample's table has about 54,000 clones. The material sequenced was PBMCs. The source of these receptors is a woman aged 35 to 49 in good health and CMV-seronegative.

The chain has TRBV4-2 and TRBJ2-7, with D maybe TRBD2 (6 bases). Trimming cost V 0 bases and J 6 bases, with 12 bases left between them. The CDR3 is made up of 14 amino acids. Germline-derived CDR1 and CDR2 are LGHNA and YNFKEQ. As DNA, the CDR3 is TGTGCCAGCAGCCAAGATGGCACTAGCAGCGAGCAGTACTTC. Protein product: CASSQDGTSSEQYF.

V usage is TRBV6-1 and J usage is TRBJ1-5; 7 nucleotides line up with TRBD1. The CDR3 has 14 residues. Germline V gene lookup returns CDR1 MNHNS and CDR2 SASEGT. V lost 7 bases to trimming and J lost 4 bases; unmatched junction nucleotides: 7. The CDR3 region has the DNA TGTGCCAGCATAGAGACAGGGTTAAATCAGCCCCAGCATTTT. Its protein product is CASIETGLNQPQHF.

The gene calls are TRBV15 and TRBJ1-5, with D maybe TRBD1 (6 bases). V dropped 7 bases and J dropped 3 bases, with 13 bases sitting between them. The CDR3 is made up of 14 amino acids. CDR1 and CDR2 (germline): LNHNV, YYDKDF (reference sequence). CDR3 sequence: CATTPGTPNQPQHF. The CDR3 nucleotides read TGTGCCACCACCCCCGGGACACCCAATCAGCCCCAGCATTTT.

The chain joins TRBV18 to TRBJ2-3, with D perhaps TRBD1 (5 bases). This CDR3 contains 15 residues. V was cut by 2 bases and J by 1 base, with 10 bases left in between. CDR1 KGHSH and CDR2 LQKENI come from the germline V gene. As DNA, the CDR3 is TGTGCCAGCTCACCAGAAGCCAGGGGCACAGATACGCAGTATTTT. It is translated as CASSPEARGTDTQYF.

This rearrangement joins TRBV5-6 to TRBJ2-3, with 10 bases that match TRBD2. CDR1 is SGHDT, CDR2 YYEEEE, per germline. The ends lost 4 bases at V and 2 bases at J; junction bases unmatched: 13. The CDR3 has 18 residues. CDR3 protein: CASSSGGGVGKFTDTQYF. The DNA for the CDR3 is TGTGCCAGCAGCAGCGGGGGGGGTGTTGGGAAGTTCACAGATACGCAGTATTTT. Variable domain in full (rest from reference TRBV5-6 and TRBJ2-3): DAGVTQSPTHLIKTRGQQVTLRCSPKSGHDTVSWYQQALGQGPQFIFQYYEEEERQRGNFPDRFSGHQFPNYSSELNVNALLLGDSALYLCASSSGGGVGKFTDTQYFGPGTRLTVL.

The rearrangement links TRBV19 to TRBJ1-1; D gene ambiguous. CDR1 LNHDA and CDR2 SQIVND come from the germline V gene (reference sequence). The ends were cut back, 2 bases at V and 7 bases at J, with 14 bases in the middle. CDR3 length: 14 residues. The DNA of the CDR3 is TGTGCCAGTAGTATAATTCAAAGTCGGGGTGAAGCTTTCTTT. Translating gives CASSIIQSRGEAFF.

The rearrangement joins TRBV28 to TRBJ2-7; 7 nucleotides agree with TRBD2. The CDR3 extends over 14 amino acids. The germline CDR1 and CDR2 sequences are MDHEN and SYDVKM. With 5 bases clipped from V and 0 bases from J, the junction kept 4 bases outside the gene matches. The CDR3 nucleotides read TGTGCCAGCAGTATAAGGGACTACTCCTACGAGCAGTACTTC. It translates to CASSIRDYSYEQYF.

The rearrangement uses TRBV28 and TRBJ1-3, with D unclear. V lost 5 bases, J lost 0 bases, and 14 bases lay in between. The CDR3 runs to 16 residues. Germline CDR1 reads MDHEN; CDR2 reads SYDVKM. CDR3 sequence reads: CASSNPGSSSGNTIYF. The CDR3 DNA is TGTGCCAGCAGTAACCCCGGGTCGTCCTCTGGAAACACCATATATTTT.

In regard to this clone: Other DNA sequences from this sample encode an identical CDR3 as well. The chain combines TRBV20-1 with TRBJ1-2; tentative D call: TRBD1 (5 bases). The CDR3 has 11 residues. Trimming shortened V by 6 bases and J by 4 bases, and 9 bases separated the two germline ends. The germline V gene encodes CDR1 DFQATT and CDR2 SNEGSKA (reference sequence). CDR3 amino acids: CSATGVYGYTF. The CDR3 bases are TGCAGTGCCACAGGAGTCTATGGCTACACCTTC.

V and J are TRBV15 and TRBJ1-2, with 8 nucleotides matching TRBD1. The V gene's germline CDR1 is LNHNV and CDR2 YYDKDF (reference sequence). Trimming cost V 5 bases and J 5 bases; bases outside gene matches: 7. The CDR3 contains 14 residues. CDR3 DNA: TGTGCCACCAGCGTTAACCGGGACAGGTATGGCTACACCTTC. It encodes CATSVNRDRYGYTF.

The chain combines TRBV13 with TRBJ2-7, with TRBD1 identical over 7 bases. Per the germline V gene, CDR1 is PRHDT and CDR2 is FYEKMQ (reference sequence). The CDR3 runs 16 residues. V lost 4 bases, J lost 3 bases, and 12 bases stayed unmatched. CDR3 amino acids: CASSSTTGARHYEQYF. CDR3 bases: TGTGCCAGCAGCTCGACTACAGGGGCCCGGCACTACGAGCAGTACTTC.

The chain has TRBV28 and TRBJ2-7, with 9 positions matching TRBD2. After removal of 6 bases from V and 5 bases from J, the junction contained 17 bases not matched to a gene. The CDR3 is made up of 17 amino acids. Germline V CDR1 and CDR2: MDHEN, SYDVKM. The CDR3 DNA reads TGTGCCAGCAGAGAACCTACTCCGGGACTAGCACGAAACGAGCAGTACTTC. Its translation: CASREPTPGLARNEQYF.

The chain combines TRBV7-9 with TRBJ1-4, with 9 bases fitting TRBD1. The germline gives CDR1 SEHNR, CDR2 FQNEAQ (reference sequence). J was trimmed by 7 bases and V by 5 bases; bases with no gene match: 5. This CDR3 contains 14 residues. The DNA for the CDR3 is TGTGCCAGCAGCCCGGGACAGGGCGCTGAAAAACTGTTTTTT. Its protein product is CASSPGQGAEKLFF.

V usage is TRBV18 and J usage is TRBJ1-1; D possibly corresponds to TRBD1 (5 bases). Germline assignment: CDR1 KGHSH and CDR2 LQKENI. This CDR3 contains 17 residues. Trimming removed 3 bases at V and 6 bases at J, with 23 bases between. This CDR3 is CASSPPGLTLEHAEAFF. CDR3 bases: TGTGCCAGCTCACCCCCGGGACTTACACTCGAGCACGCTGAAGCTTTCTTT.

This chain uses TRBV18 with TRBJ1-1; D is unresolved. Trimming removed 10 bases from V and 0 bases from J, with 15 bases in between. The CDR3 contains 14 residues. The germline V gene has CDR1 KGHSH and CDR2 LQKENI. CDR3: CATTGSSMNTEAFF. CDR3 nucleotide sequence: TGTGCCACGACTGGGAGTAGCATGAACACTGAAGCTTTCTTT.

The chain carries TRBV7-2 and TRBJ1-1; TRBD1 is a possible D gene (5 bases). The CDR3 has 15 amino acids. Germline V lookup: CDR1 SGHTA, CDR2 FQGNSA. V dropped 1 base and J dropped 1 base, with 10 bases sitting between them. Here the CDR3 DNA reads TGTGCCAGCAGCTTAGTCGGGGGAGAGAACACTGAAGCTTTCTTT. Amino acids: CASSLVGGENTEAFF.

The rearrangement joins TRBV7-3 to TRBJ2-5; 8 bases are shared with TRBD2. Germline CDR1 is SGHTA and CDR2 is FQGTGA. Trimming cost V 4 bases and J 3 bases; bases outside gene matches: 4. This CDR3 spans 14 amino acids. The CDR3 nucleotides are TGTGCCAGCAGCTCGGGGACTAGAAAAGAGACCCAGTACTTC. Encoded protein: CASSSGTRKETQYF.

The genes are TRBV30 and TRBJ2-7; 9 bases align to TRBD2. CDR1 is GTSNPN and CDR2 is SVGIG in the germline V gene (reference sequence). The ends lost 5 bases at V and 5 bases at J; junction bases unmatched: 4. This CDR3 spans 12 amino acids. The CDR3 DNA reads TGTGCCTGGTCGGCGGGAGGGGACGAGCAGTACTTC. It specifies CAWSAGGDEQYF.

The rearrangement joins TRBV6-1 to TRBJ1-4; D not resolved. Germline CDR1 and CDR2: MNHNS and SASEGT. The CDR3 contains 19 residues. Between the trimmed V and J ends, which lost 3 bases and 2 bases, there was a span of 22 bases. The CDR3 coding sequence is TGTGCCAGCAGTGATTTGGGCCTAGGAGCCGGGAGCACTAATGAAAAACTGTTTTTT. Encoded protein: CASSDLGLGAGSTNEKLFF.

The rearrangement joins TRBV6-5 to TRBJ1-6; TRBD1 matches 8 bases. The CDR3 has 16 amino acids. Germline-derived CDR1 and CDR2 are MNHEY and SVGAGI. Trimming took 2 bases from V and 5 from J; bases not matched to a gene: 5. The CDR3 sequence is CASSYRRGPNNSPLHF. CDR3 bases: TGTGCCAGCAGTTACCGCAGGGGGCCTAATAATTCACCCCTCCACTTT.

The CDR3 sequence is CASSLTGDTEAFF. The CDR3 DNA reads as TGTGCCAGCTCACTCACAGGGGACACTGAAGCTTTCTTT. The gene calls are TRBV18 and TRBJ1-1; 7 nucleotides align to TRBD1. The junction had 2 bases not matched to a gene; V was cut back by 4 bases and J by 3 bases. Germline V gene lookup returns CDR1 KGHSH and CDR2 LQKENI. The CDR3 has 13 residues.

The rearrangement joins TRBV18 to TRBJ2-6, with 7 bases aligning to TRBD2. V dropped 8 bases and J dropped 1; count of bases not matched to a gene: 2. The length of the CDR3 is 14 residues. CDR1 is KGHSH and CDR2 is LQKENI in the germline V gene. CDR3: CASHGGSGANVLTF. The CDR3 region has the DNA TGTGCCAGCCACGGGGGGTCTGGGGCCAACGTCCTGACTTTC.

The chain combines TRBV28 with TRBJ2-1, with 8 positions matching TRBD1. CDR3 length: 13 residues. V trimming: 11 bases; J trimming: 5 bases; junction bases outside the gene matches: 8. Germline V CDR1 and CDR2: MDHEN, SYDVKM. CDR3 loop: CAHSRGPDNEQFF. In DNA form, the CDR3 reads TGTGCCCACAGCAGGGGGCCCGACAATGAGCAGTTCTTC.

This sequence joins TRBV6-5 and TRBJ1-1; D is unresolved. Trimming took off 8 bases at V and 5 bases at J, with 15 bases between the two ends. The germline CDR1 and CDR2 sequences are MNHEY and SVGAGI. The CDR3 totals 13 residues. Here the CDR3 reads CASATALGTEAFF. In DNA form, the CDR3 reads TGTGCCAGCGCGACGGCACTAGGGACTGAAGCTTTCTTT.

In nucleotides, the CDR3 is TGTGCCTGGAGTGTTCTCTATGGCTACACCTTC. Translating it yields CAWSVLYGYTF. This chain uses TRBV30 with TRBJ1-2; no clear D gene. Germline CDR1 GTSNPN, CDR2 SVGIG (reference sequence). Trimming shortened V by 0 bases and J by 4 bases, and 3 bases separated the two germline ends. The CDR3 runs to 11 residues.

The chain recombines TRBV6-1 with TRBJ2-7; perhaps TRBD2 as D (5 bases). Between the trimmed V and J ends, which lost 5 bases and 2 bases, there was a span of 13 bases. Germline-derived CDR1 and CDR2 are MNHNS and SASEGT. There are 14 residues in the CDR3. Here the CDR3 DNA reads TGTGCCAGCAGTCCGACGGACTTTCCCTACGAGCAGTACTTC. Encoded protein: CASSPTDFPYEQYF.

The chain uses TRBV27 and TRBJ2-7; TRBD1 aligns across 8 bases. CDR3 length: 14 residues. After removal of 2 bases from V and 6 bases from J, the junction contained 6 bases not matched to a gene. Germline CDR1 and CDR2: MNHEY and SMNVEV (reference sequence). In nucleotides, the CDR3 is TGTGCCAGCAGTTTAGGGACAGGCTCAGCCGAGCAGTACTTC. It is translated as CASSLGTGSAEQYF.

The V gene is TRBV6-5, the J gene TRBJ2-1; TRBD1 agrees at 8 bases. V was pared by 7 bases and J by 4 bases, with 9 bases of the junction left unmatched. Per germline, CDR1 MNHEY and CDR2 SVGAGI. The CDR3 has 15 amino acids. The CDR3 reads CASTLSWTGYNEQFF. The CDR3 bases are TGTGCCAGCACCCTATCATGGACAGGGTACAATGAGCAGTTCTTC.

V is TRBV25-1 and J is TRBJ1-6, with a possible D match to TRBD1 (5 bases). This CDR3 has 17 amino acids. Deletions cut 6 bases from V and 0 bases from J, with 15 bases between. Germline V CDR1 and CDR2: MGHDK, SYGVNS. The CDR3 protein is CASRGAGLSSYNSPLHF. DNA of the CDR3: TGTGCCAGCAGAGGGGCGGGGCTGAGCTCCTATAATTCACCCCTCCACTTT.

The chain has TRBV9 and TRBJ2-3; TRBD1 might be the D (5 bases). The CDR3 is 16 amino acids. CDR1 and CDR2 from the germline V gene are SGDLS and YYNGEE. V was clipped by 2 bases and J by 0 bases, with 13 bases between them. CDR3 in DNA: TGTGCCAGCAGCGTTAGGGGAACGGCGAGCACAGATACGCAGTATTTT. It translates to CASSVRGTASTDTQYF. The whole variable domain, remainder taken from reference TRBV9 and TRBJ2-3, is DSGVTQTPKHLITATGQRVTLRCSPRSGDLSVYWYQQSLDQGLQFLIQYYNGEERAKGNILERFSAQQFPDLHSELNLSSLELGDSALYFCASSVRGTASTDTQYFGPGTRLTVL.

The chain carries TRBV19 and TRBJ1-5, with 7 bases fitting TRBD1. This CDR3 region has 15 residues. CDR1 and CDR2 (germline): LNHDA, SQIVND (reference sequence). The J segment lost 7 bases and the V segment lost 3 bases, leaving 9 bases of the junction unmatched. In DNA, the CDR3 is TGTGCCAGTAGTATGAGGGGGCGAATGGTGCAGCCCCAGCATTTT. Translation: CASSMRGRMVQPQHF.

The chain combines TRBV30 with TRBJ1-5; D is undetermined. Germline V gives CDR1 GTSNPN, CDR2 SVGIG (reference sequence). V was clipped by 3 bases and J by 0 bases, with 12 bases between them. The CDR3 has 15 amino acids. CDR3 DNA sequence: TGTGCCTGGAGCCGGAGTGGGTATAGCAATCAGCCCCAGCATTTT. The encoded protein is CAWSRSGYSNQPQHF.